This TCR beta chain stems from a study of beta chain features in type 1 diabetes. The study, taken as a whole, reports: HLA influence on TCRB rearrangement stayed unresolved here. Shortening of TCRB CDR3s, moderate but significant, appeared in all four CD4+ subsets of Type 1 diabetes patients.

The authors sorted CD4+ naive, central memory, regulatory and stem cell-like memory cells via CD45RO/CCR7/CD25/CD127/CD95/CD27. To note about this clone: Antigen specificity is unknown.

Investigators reverse transcribed all isolated RNA, so they sequenced expressed TCRB transcripts. This table comes from immunoSEQ multiplex PCR, and its TCRdb copy is limited to in-frame clones, with some not included. This sample has 100,000 to 150,000 clones, with around a sixth found just once. This CDR3 has 15 amino acids. The germline gives CDR1 LNHDA, CDR2 SQIVND (reference sequence). V shed 6 bases and J 4 bases; nucleotides not matched to a gene: 11. Sequenced material: central memory CD4+ T cells from blood. This TCR came from a man aged 18 to 30 with type 1 diabetes. The chain recombines TRBV19 with TRBJ2-7, with 8 nucleotides matching TRBD2. The chain's CDR3 is CASSLTGTSEYEQYF. CDR3 DNA sequence: TGTGCCAGTAGCCTGACCGGGACTAGTGAATACGAGCAGTACTTC.